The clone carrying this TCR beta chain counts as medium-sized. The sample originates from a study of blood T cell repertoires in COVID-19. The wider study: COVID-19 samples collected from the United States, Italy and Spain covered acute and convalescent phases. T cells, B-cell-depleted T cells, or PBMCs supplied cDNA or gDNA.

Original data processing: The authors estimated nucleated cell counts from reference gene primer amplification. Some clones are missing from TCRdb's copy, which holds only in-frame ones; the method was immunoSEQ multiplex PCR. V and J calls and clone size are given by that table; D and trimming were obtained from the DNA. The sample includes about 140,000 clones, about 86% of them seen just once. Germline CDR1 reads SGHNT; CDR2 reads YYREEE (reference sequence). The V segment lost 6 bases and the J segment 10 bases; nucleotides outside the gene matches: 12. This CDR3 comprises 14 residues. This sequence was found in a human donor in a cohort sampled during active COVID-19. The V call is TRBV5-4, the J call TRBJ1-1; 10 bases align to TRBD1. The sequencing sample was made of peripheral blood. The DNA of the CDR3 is TGTGCCAGCACCACAACGGGACAGGGGATTGGAGCTTTCTTT. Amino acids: CASTTTGQGIGAFF.